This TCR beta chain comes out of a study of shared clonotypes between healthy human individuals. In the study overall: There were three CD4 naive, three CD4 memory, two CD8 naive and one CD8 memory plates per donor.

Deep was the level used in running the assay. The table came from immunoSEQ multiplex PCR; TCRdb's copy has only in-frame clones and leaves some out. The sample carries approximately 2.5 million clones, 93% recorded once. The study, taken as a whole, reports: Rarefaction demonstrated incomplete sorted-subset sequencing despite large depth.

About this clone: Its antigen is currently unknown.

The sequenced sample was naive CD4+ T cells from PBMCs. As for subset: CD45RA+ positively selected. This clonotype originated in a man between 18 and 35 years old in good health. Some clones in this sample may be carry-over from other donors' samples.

The CDR3, as DNA: TGTGCCAGCAGCCAAGACCTGGACACCGGGCCGTTCTTC. Protein sequence: CASSQDLDTGPFF. V is TRBV14 and J is TRBJ2-1, with a weak D call TRBD1 (5 bases). The ends were cut back, 0 bases at V and 15 bases at J, with 15 bases in the middle. Germline loops: CDR1 SGHDN, CDR2 FVKESK. This CDR3 has 13 amino acids.